This T cell receptor (beta chain) is from a study of T cell repertoires in cytomegalovirus infection. The wider study: Peptides in the study included HLA-C-restricted and HLA-B-restricted CMV epitopes. It can be stated that public TCR beta signatures indicated CMV infection as well as a matching HLA type. General observations from the study: CMV-specific TCR beta clonotypes restricted by HLA-C were the ones dominating the ex vivo response. Carriers of CMV and the relevant HLA type were discriminated by public TCR beta frequency.

MiXCR, run by TCRdb on the reads, gives a single entry per CDR3 protein. This table holds roughly 800,000 distinct CDR3 sequences, 25% to 35% found once. Regarding this clonotype: Its target is unknown.

This sequence originates from a human donor in good health (CMV status not recorded). Some clones in this sample may be carry-over from other donors' samples. The starting material was cultured CD8+ T cells from PBMCs, obtained from culture after CMV antigen stimulation.

The chain's CDR3 is CASSSGGTTDTQYF. As DNA, the CDR3 is TGTGCCAGTAGTAGCGGGGGGACTACGGATACGCAGTATTTT. This chain joins TRBV19 and TRBJ2-3; 8 positions match TRBD2. Per the germline V gene, CDR1 is LNHDA and CDR2 is SQIVND (reference sequence). This CDR3 spans 14 amino acids. V lost 4 bases to trimming and J lost 6 bases; unmatched junction nucleotides: 6.